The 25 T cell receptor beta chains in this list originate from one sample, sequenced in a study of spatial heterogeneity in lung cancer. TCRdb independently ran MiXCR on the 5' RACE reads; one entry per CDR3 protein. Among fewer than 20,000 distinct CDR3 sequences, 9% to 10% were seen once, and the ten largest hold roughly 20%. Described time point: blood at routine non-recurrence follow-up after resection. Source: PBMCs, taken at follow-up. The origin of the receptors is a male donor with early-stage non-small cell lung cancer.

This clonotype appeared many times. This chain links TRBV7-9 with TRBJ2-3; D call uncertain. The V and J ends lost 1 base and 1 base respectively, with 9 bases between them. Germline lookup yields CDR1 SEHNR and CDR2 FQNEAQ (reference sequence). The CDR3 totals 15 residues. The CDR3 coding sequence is TGTGCCAGCAGCTTAGATCCGGGTGGCACAGATACGCAGTATTTT. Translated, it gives CASSLDPGGTDTQYF.

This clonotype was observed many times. The CDR3 loop reads CSARDSNQPQHF. The DNA for the CDR3 is TGCAGTGCTAGGGACAGCAATCAGCCCCAGCATTTT. This chain connects TRBV20-1 to TRBJ1-5; D gene uncertain. There are 12 residues in the CDR3. CDR1 and CDR2 from the germline V gene are DFQATT and SNEGSKA (reference sequence). The germline V and J ends were trimmed by 3 bases and 1 base, with 4 bases remaining between them.

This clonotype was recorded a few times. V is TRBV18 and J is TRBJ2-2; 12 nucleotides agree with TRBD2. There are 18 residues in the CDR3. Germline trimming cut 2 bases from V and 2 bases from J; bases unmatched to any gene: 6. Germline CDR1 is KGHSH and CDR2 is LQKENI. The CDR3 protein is CASSPTTSGGLNTGELFF. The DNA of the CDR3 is TGTGCCAGCTCACCAACGACTAGCGGGGGCCTAAACACCGGGGAGCTGTTTTTT. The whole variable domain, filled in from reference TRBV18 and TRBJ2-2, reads NAGVMQNPRHLVRRRGQEARLRCSPMKGHSHVYWYRQLPEEGLKFMVYLQKENIIDESGMPKERFSAEFPKEGPSILRIQQVVRGDSAAYFCASSPTTSGGLNTGELFFGEGSRLTVL.

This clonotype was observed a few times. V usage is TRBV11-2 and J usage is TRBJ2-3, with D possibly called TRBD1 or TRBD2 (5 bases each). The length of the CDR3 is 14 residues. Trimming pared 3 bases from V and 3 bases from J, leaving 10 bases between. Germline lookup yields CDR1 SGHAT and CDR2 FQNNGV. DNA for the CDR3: TGTGCCAGCAGCTTTGGGACCAATACAGATACGCAGTATTTT. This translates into CASSFGTNTDTQYF. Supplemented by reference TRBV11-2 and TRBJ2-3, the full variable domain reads EAGVAQSPRYKIIEKRQSVAFWCNPISGHATLYWYQQILGQGPKLLIQFQNNGVVDDSQLPKDRFSAERLKGVDSTLKIQPAKLEDSAVYLCASSFGTNTDTQYFGPGTRLTVL.

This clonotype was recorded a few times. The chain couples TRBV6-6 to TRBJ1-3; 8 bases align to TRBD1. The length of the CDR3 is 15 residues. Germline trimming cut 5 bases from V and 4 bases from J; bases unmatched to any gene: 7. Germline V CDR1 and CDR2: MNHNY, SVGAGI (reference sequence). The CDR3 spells CASSRRTGSGNTIYF. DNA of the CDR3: TGTGCCAGCAGTCGCAGGACAGGGTCCGGAAACACCATATATTTT.

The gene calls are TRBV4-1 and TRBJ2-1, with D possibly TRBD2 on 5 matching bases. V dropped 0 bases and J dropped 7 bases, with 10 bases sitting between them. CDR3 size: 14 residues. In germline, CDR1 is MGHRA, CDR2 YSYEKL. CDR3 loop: CASSQEGTRNEQFF. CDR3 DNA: TGCGCCAGCAGCCAAGAGGGTACTAGGAATGAGCAGTTCTTC.

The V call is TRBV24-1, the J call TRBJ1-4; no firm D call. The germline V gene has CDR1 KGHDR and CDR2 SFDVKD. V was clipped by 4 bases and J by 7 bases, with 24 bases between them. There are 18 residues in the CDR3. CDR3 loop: CATSDQLEGHRMGEKLFF. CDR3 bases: TGTGCCACCAGTGACCAACTAGAAGGCCATCGAATGGGTGAAAAACTGTTTTTT.

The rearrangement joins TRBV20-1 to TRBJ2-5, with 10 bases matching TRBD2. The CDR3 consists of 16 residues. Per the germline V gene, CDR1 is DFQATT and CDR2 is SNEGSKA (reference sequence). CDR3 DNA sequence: TGCAGCACTGGACTAGCGGTCGCTCGTGGGCAAGAGACCCAGTACTTC. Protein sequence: CSTGLAVARGQETQYF.

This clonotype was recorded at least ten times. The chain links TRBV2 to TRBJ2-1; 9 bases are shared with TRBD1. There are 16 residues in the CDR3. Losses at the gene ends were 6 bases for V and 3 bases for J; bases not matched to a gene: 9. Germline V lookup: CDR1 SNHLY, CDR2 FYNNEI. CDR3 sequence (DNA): TGTGCCAGCAGCCCGGGACAGGGAAATTACTACAATGAGCAGTTCTTC. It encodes CASSPGQGNYYNEQFF.

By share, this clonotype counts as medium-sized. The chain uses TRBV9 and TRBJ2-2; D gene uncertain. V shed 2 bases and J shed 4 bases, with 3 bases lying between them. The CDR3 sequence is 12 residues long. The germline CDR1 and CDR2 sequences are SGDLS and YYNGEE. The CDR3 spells CASSVGTGELFF. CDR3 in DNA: TGTGCCAGCAGCGTGGGCACCGGGGAGCTGTTTTTT.

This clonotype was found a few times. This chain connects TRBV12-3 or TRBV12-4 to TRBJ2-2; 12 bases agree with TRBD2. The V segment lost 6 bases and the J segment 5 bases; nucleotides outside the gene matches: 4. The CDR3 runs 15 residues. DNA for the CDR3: TGTGCCAGCAGCCCCGGGACTAGCGGGACCGGGGAGCTGTTTTTT. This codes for CASSPGTSGTGELFF.

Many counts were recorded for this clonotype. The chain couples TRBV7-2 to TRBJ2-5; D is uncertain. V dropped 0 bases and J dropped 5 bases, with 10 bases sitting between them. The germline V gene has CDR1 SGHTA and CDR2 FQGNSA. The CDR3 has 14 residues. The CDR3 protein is CASSLAGGVETQYF. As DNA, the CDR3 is TGTGCCAGCAGCTTAGCTGGTGGGGTCGAGACCCAGTACTTC.

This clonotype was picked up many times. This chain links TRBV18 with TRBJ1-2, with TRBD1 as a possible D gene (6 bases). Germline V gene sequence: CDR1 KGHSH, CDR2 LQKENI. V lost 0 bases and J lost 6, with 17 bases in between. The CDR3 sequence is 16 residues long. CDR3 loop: CASSPPIGGAKHGYTF. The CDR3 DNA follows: TGTGCCAGCTCACCACCGATCGGGGGCGCAAAGCATGGCTACACCTTC.

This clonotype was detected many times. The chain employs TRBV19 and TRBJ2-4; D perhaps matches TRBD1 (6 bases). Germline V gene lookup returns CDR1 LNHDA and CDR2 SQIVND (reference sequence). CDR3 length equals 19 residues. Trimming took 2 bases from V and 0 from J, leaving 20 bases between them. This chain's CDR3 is CASSILAGARGLAKNIQYF. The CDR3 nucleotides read TGTGCCAGTAGTATATTGGCAGGGGCCAGAGGATTAGCCAAAAACATTCAGTACTTC.

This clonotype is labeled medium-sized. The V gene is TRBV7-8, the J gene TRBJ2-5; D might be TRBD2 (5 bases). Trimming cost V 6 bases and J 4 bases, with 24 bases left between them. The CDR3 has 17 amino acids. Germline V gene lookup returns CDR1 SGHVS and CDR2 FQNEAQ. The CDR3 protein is CASRTNLARDHLETQYF. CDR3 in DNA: TGTGCCAGCAGGACTAATCTGGCTAGGGATCATTTAGAGACCCAGTACTTC.

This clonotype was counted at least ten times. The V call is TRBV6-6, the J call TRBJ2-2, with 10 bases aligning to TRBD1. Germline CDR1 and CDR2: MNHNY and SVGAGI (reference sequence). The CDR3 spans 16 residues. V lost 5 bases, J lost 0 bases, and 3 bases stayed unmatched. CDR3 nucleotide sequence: TGTGCCAGCAGTAGGGGACAGGGGTCGAACACCGGGGAGCTGTTTTTT. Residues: CASSRGQGSNTGELFF.

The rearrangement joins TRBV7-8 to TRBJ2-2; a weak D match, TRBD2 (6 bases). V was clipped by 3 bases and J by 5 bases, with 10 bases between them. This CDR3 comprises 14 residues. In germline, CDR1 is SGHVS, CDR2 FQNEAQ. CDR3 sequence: CASSLGLRTGELFF. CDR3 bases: TGTGCCAGCAGCTTGGGACTCAGAACCGGGGAGCTGTTTTTT.

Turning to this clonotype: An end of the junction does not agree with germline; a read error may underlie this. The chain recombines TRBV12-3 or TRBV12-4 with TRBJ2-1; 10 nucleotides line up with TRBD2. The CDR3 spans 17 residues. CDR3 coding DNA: TGTGCCAGCACCTCAGGTTCTAGCGGGAGCTCCCACAATGAGCAGTTCTTC. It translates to CASTSGSSGSSHNEQFF.

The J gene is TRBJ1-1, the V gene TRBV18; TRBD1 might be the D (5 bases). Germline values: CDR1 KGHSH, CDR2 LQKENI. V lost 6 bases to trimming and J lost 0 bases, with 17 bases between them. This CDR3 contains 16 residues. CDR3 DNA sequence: TGTGCCAGCTCCCAAAAGGTGGGGCAGTTGAACACTGAAGCTTTCTTT. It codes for CASSQKVGQLNTEAFF.

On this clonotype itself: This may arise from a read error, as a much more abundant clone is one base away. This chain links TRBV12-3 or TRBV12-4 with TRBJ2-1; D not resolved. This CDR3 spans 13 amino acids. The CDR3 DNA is TGTGCCAGCAGCCGGGTCCTCTACAATGAGCGGTTCTTC. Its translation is CASSRVLYNERFF.

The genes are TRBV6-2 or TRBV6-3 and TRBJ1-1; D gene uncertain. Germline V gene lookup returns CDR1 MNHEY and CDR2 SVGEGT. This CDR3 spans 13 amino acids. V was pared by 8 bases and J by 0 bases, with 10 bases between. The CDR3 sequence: CASRTQVNTEAFF. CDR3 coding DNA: TGTGCCAGCCGGACCCAAGTGAACACTGAAGCTTTCTTT.

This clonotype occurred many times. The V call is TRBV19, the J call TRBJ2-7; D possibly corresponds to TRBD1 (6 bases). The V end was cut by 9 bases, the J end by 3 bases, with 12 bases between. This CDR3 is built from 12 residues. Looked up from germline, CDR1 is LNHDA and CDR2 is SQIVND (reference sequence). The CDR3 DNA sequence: TGTGCCAGCGGGACAAGAAACTACGAGCAGTACTTC. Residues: CASGTRNYEQYF.

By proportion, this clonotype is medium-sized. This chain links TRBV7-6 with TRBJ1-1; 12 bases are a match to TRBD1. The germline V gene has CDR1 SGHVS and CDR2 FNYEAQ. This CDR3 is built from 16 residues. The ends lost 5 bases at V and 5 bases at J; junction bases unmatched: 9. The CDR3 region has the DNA TGTGCCAGCAGCAGCCGGGACAGGGGGCGAGGGACTGAAGCTTTCTTT. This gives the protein CASSSRDRGRGTEAFF. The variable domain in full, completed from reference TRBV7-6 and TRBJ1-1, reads GAGVSQSPRYKVTKRGQDVALRCDPISGHVSLYWYRQALGQGPEFLTYFNYEAQQDKSGLPNDRFSAERPEGSISTLTIQRTEQRDSAMYRCASSSRDRGRGTEAFFGQGTRLTVV.

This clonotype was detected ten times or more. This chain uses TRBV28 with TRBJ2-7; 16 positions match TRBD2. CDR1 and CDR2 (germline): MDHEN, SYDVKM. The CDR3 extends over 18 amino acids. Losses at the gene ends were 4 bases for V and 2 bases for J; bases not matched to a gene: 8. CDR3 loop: CASSSSPGLAGGTYEQYF. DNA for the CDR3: TGTGCCAGCAGTTCCTCTCCGGGACTAGCGGGAGGGACCTACGAGCAGTACTTC.

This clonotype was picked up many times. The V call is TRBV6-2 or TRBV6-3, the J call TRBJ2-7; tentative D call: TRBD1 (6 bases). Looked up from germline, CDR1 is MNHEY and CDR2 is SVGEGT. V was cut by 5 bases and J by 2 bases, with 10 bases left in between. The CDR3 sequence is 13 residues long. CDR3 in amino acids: CASSRTATYEQYF. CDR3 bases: TGTGCCAGCAGTCGGACAGCTACCTACGAGCAGTACTTC.